Listed below are T cell receptor beta chains from one sample, sequenced in a study of cytomegalovirus exposure and HLA in healthy donors. The assay was immunoSEQ multiplex PCR, and TCRdb's table has in-frame clones only and misses some. The sample lists about 140,000 clones; roughly 70% were seen once. The specimen sequenced was PBMCs. These receptors all come from a man aged 40-50 years in good health and CMV-seronegative. CDR3s include the opening cysteine and the closing phenylalanine or tryptophan. Each record gives: V gene, clone size, D gene, J gene, CDR3 DNA, CDR3 protein. The D gene is left open where the match is weak. Size is stated for part of the rows, as once, few or many counts, or as a class when the clone is expanded.

TRBV7-2	.	TRBD2	TRBJ2-6	TGTGCCAGCAGCTGGACTAGCGGGGGGTCTGGGGCCAACGTCCTGACTTTC	CASSWTSGGSGANVLTF
TRBV28	.	.	TRBJ1-1	TGTGCCAGCCCAAAGAGCCTACAGGGGAACACTGAAGCTTTCTTT	CASPKSLQGNTEAFF
TRBV9	.	.	TRBJ2-7	TGTGCCAGCAGCGTAGGCCCGGCTAGCGTCTACGAGCAGTACTTC	CASSVGPASVYEQYF
TRBV7-9	.	.	TRBJ2-7	TGTGCCAGCAGCGCCGACAACTCCTACGAGCAGTACTTC	CASSADNSYEQYF
TRBV9	.	TRBD1	TRBJ2-1	TGTGCCAGCAGCCTCTGGGGGACAGAGAACAATGAGCAGTTCTTC	CASSLWGTENNEQFF
TRBV18	.	.	TRBJ2-6	TGTGCCAGCTCACCGAGAGGGGGCTCTGGGGCCAACGTCCTGACTTTC	CASSPRGGSGANVLTF
TRBV27	.	.	TRBJ1-1	TGTGCCAGCAGTTCCGGCGAGACTGGAGGCGGGACTGAAGCTTTCTTT	CASSSGETGGGTEAFF
TRBV5-1	.	.	TRBJ2-7	TGCGCCAGCAGCTCGACACCCTACACCTCGGGGGAGCAGTACTTC	CASSSTPYTSGEQYF
TRBV28	.	.	TRBJ2-3	TGTGCCAGCAGTTATGCGGGGGCTTCCTTCACAGATACGCAGTATTTT	CASSYAGASFTDTQYF
TRBV6-5	.	.	TRBJ2-5	TGTGCCAGCAGTTACCAGACTCGCCAGTACTTC	CASSYQTRQYF
TRBV9	.	TRBD2	TRBJ2-7	TGTGCCAGCAGCGGCGGGGGGGGCAACTCCTACGAGCAGTACTTC	CASSGGGGNSYEQYF
TRBV9	few	.	TRBJ2-3	TGTGCCAGCAGCGTAGGAGGGGATACGCAGTATTTT	CASSVGGDTQYF
TRBV18	once	.	TRBJ2-2	TGTGCCAGCTCACCACCGGGGAGAACCGGGGAGCTGTTTTTT	CASSPPGRTGELFF
TRBV11-2	.	.	TRBJ1-2	TGTGCCAGCAGCTTAGGAGAAATCTACACCTTC	CASSLGEIYTF
TRBV30	.	TRBD1	TRBJ1-5	TGTGCCTGGAGTAGAGACAGGGATCAGCCCCAGCATTTT	CAWSRDRDQPQHF
TRBV7-9	.	.	TRBJ2-1	TGTGCCAGCAGCTTAGGGGGCCAGGGCGGGCAGTTCTTC	CASSLGGQGGQFF
TRBV11-1	.	.	TRBJ1-2	TGTGCCAGCAGCCCCGACGGGAGGTCGGCTGGCTACACCTTC	CASSPDGRSAGYTF
TRBV30	.	TRBD1	TRBJ1-5	TGTGCCTGGTGGCCGCCGGGACAGGGGGCAGCTTACAGCAATCAGCCCCAGCATTTT	CAWWPPGQGAAYSNQPQHF
TRBV28	.	.	TRBJ1-5	TGTGCCAGCAGTTTAGCAGGTAGCAATCAGCCCCAGCATTTT	CASSLAGSNQPQHF
TRBV18	.	TRBD1	TRBJ1-6	TGTGCCAGCTCACCTGGGACAGGGTTGGACTCACCCCTCCACTTT	CASSPGTGLDSPLHF
TRBV7-2	.	TRBD2	TRBJ2-1	TGTGCCAGCAGCTTAGCACTAGCGGGGGTTCTCAATGAGCAGTTCTTC	CASSLALAGVLNEQFF
TRBV4-3	.	.	TRBJ1-5	TGCGCCAGCAGCCAAGATCTAGGGGGAGGCAATCAGCCCCAGCATTTT	CASSQDLGGGNQPQHF
TRBV12-5	.	TRBD1	TRBJ2-7	TGTGCTAGTGGAACCGGACAGGGGGGAGTCTACGAGCAGTACTTC	CASGTGQGGVYEQYF
TRBV30	.	.	TRBJ1-1	TGTGCCTGGAGCCGAAATAGGGACTTTGGCACTGAAGCTTTCTTT	CAWSRNRDFGTEAFF
TRBV7-2	.	.	TRBJ2-3	TGTGCCAGCAGCTTAGCGCAGGGACTCTATACGCAGTATTTT	CASSLAQGLYTQYF
TRBV6-1	.	.	TRBJ1-1	TGTGCCAGCAGTACATCAACAGGGAGGAACACTGAAGCTTTCTTT	CASSTSTGRNTEAFF
TRBV19	.	TRBD1	TRBJ1-1	TGTGCCAGTAGGCGACAGGGTGATGAAACTGAAGCTTTCTTT	CASRRQGDETEAFF
TRBV30	.	.	TRBJ2-5	TGTGCCTGGAGTGTACGGTTGGAGACCCAGTACTTC	CAWSVRLETQYF
TRBV4-3	.	.	TRBJ1-2	TGCGCCAGCAGCCAAGATCTGGCGGGTTACTATGGCTACACCTTC	CASSQDLAGYYGYTF
TRBV5-1	.	.	TRBJ2-1	TGCGCCAGCAGCTTGGCTGTCGCGTACAATGAGCAGTTCTTC	CASSLAVAYNEQFF
TRBV7-9	.	.	TRBJ1-5	TGTGCCAGCAGCTTAGATTCTGGGGGCTATAGCAATCAGCCCCAGCATTTT	CASSLDSGGYSNQPQHF
TRBV4-3	once	.	TRBJ2-7	TGCGCCAGCAGCCAAGGGTCATCGAGCTCCTACGAGCAGTACTTC	CASSQGSSSSYEQYF
TRBV9	.	.	TRBJ1-5	TGTGCCAGCAGTGCACAGGGTGTCAGCAATCAGCCCCAGCATTTT	CASSAQGVSNQPQHF
TRBV19	few	TRBD1	TRBJ1-6	TGTGCCAGTAGTGAACGGACAGGTTATAATTCACCCCTCCACTTT	CASSERTGYNSPLHF
TRBV7-2	.	TRBD1	TRBJ2-1	TGTGCCAGCAGCTTCGACGCACAGGGGTTCTCCGATGAGCAGTTCTTC	CASSFDAQGFSDEQFF
TRBV6-5	.	.	TRBJ1-3	TGTGCCAGCAGTTTCCAGGGTAGGCCTGGAAACACCATATATTTT	CASSFQGRPGNTIYF
TRBV5-4	once	.	TRBJ2-1	TGTGCCAGCAGCTTGGGGAGCTCCTACAATGAGCAGTTCTTC	CASSLGSSYNEQFF
TRBV5-1	.	TRBD1	TRBJ1-5	TGCGCCAGCAGTACAGGACAGGGCAATCAGCCCCAGCATTTT	CASSTGQGNQPQHF
TRBV5-4	few	TRBD2	TRBJ2-1	TGTGCCAGCAGCCCACCCCCCCTAGCGGGAAGCTACAATGAGCAGTTCTTC	CASSPPPLAGSYNEQFF
TRBV5-1	few	TRBD2	TRBJ2-1	TGCGCCAGCAGCTTCCCTAGCGGGGGGACTTACAATGAGCAGTTCTTC	CASSFPSGGTYNEQFF
TRBV5-3	.	.	TRBJ1-5	TGTGCCAGAAGCAGGGAGGTCCAGGGACGGATGAGCAATCAGCCCCAGCATTTT	CARSREVQGRMSNQPQHF
TRBV4-3	.	TRBD1	TRBJ2-3	TGCGCCAGCAGCCAATCAGAACAGGGGCCCCCGGATACGCAGTATTTT	CASSQSEQGPPDTQYF
TRBV6-1	.	.	TRBJ1-1	TGTGCCAGCAGTGTAATGCCGGAGGCGGGGACTGAAGCTTTCTTT	CASSVMPEAGTEAFF
TRBV5-1	.	TRBD1	TRBJ2-6	TGCGCCAGCAGCTTTGACAGGGGATCTGGGGCCAACGTCCTGACTTTC	CASSFDRGSGANVLTF
TRBV18	.	.	TRBJ2-7	TGTGCCAGCTCAGGGGCCCTTCAGAGCGAGCAGTACTTC	CASSGALQSEQYF
TRBV27	.	.	TRBJ2-7	TGTGCCAGCGGGGGAATAGGGACAAACGGGCGCTACGAGCAGTACTTC	CASGGIGTNGRYEQYF
TRBV11-2	.	.	TRBJ2-7	TGTGCCAGCAGCTTAGACTACAGGGAGGGCTACGAGCAGTACTTC	CASSLDYREGYEQYF
TRBV6-5	.	TRBD2	TRBJ2-4	TGTGCCAGCTCTTGGACTAGCGGGGGCAAAAACATTCAGTACTTC	CASSWTSGGKNIQYF